What follows describes a single T cell receptor (beta chain). Its antigen is still unknown. This sample is part of a study of T cells expressing NK-cell markers. Study overall: Sorted T-cell subsets CD3+CD56+NKG2C+, CD3+CD56+NKG2C- and CD3+CD56-NKG2C+ were TCR beta-sequenced. With respect to HCMV, seven of the eight sequenced donors were seropositive, and one was seronegative.

From the 5' RACE reads, TCRdb lists one entry per CDR3 protein and no DNA. In total, the table holds 300,000 to 450,000 distinct CDR3 sequences. Study conclusions and caveats: Among CD8+ T cells from six donors, dominant NKG2C+ clonotypes accounted for about 1.0-7.0%.

Germline CDR1 SGHTA, CDR2 FQGNSA. The length of the CDR3 is 16 residues. Sequencing was performed on blood T cells: a sorted CD56 or NKG2C T cell subset, CD4+ or CD8+ T cells, or bulk PBMC T cells (not recorded which). The sequence was obtained from a man aged 18 to 70 in good health. The chain combines TRBV7-2 with TRBJ2-3. The CDR3 sequence is CASSLGHRSPTDTQYF.